This is a list of T cell receptor beta chains from one sample in a study of read filtering for tumor transcriptome and immune sequencing. One entry per CDR3 protein results from TCRdb running MiXCR on the reads. The repertoire holds some 38,000 distinct CDR3 sequences, with 12% as singletons. Sequencing was performed on a population of CD138-negative cells sorted from bone marrow. Source of these receptors: a donor aged 40 or over with multiple myeloma. Both conserved end residues are part of each CDR3. Each record gives: V gene, D gene, J gene, clone size, CDR3 DNA, CDR3 protein. D genes are given only for firm matches. The listing skips clone size in some rows; elsewhere it reads once, few, many or a size class.

V gene: TRBV12-3/TRBV12-4
D gene: .
J gene: TRBJ1-5
clone size: many
CDR3 DNA: TGTGCCAGCAGTCCGATGGAGAATCAGCCCCAGCATTTT
CDR3 protein: CASSPMENQPQHF

V gene: TRBV7-9
D gene: .
J gene: TRBJ2-3
clone size: many
CDR3 DNA: TGTGCCGAACTTCAAGAGGACAGTCTAGATACGCAGTATTTT
CDR3 protein: CAELQEDSLDTQYF

V gene: TRBV5-8
D gene: .
J gene: TRBJ2-1
clone size: many
CDR3 DNA: TGTGCCAGCAGCTTGTGGGCAGGGAATACTGAGCAGTTCTTC
CDR3 protein: CASSLWAGNTEQFF

V gene: TRBV6-1
D gene: .
J gene: TRBJ1-5
clone size: many
CDR3 DNA: TGTGCCACTATTCCGGCACTTTCTAATCAGCCCCAGCATTTT
CDR3 protein: CATIPALSNQPQHF

V gene: TRBV19
D gene: .
J gene: TRBJ1-5
clone size: .
CDR3 DNA: TGTGCCAGTAGTATGGACAGCGCGGCTAATCAGCCCCAGCATTTT
CDR3 protein: CASSMDSAANQPQHF

V gene: TRBV6-5
D gene: .
J gene: TRBJ2-5
clone size: .
CDR3 DNA: TGTGCCAGCAGTCCACGACTCCGAGAAGAGACCCAGTACTTC
CDR3 protein: CASSPRLREETQYF

V gene: TRBV6-2/TRBV6-3
D gene: TRBD2
J gene: TRBJ2-5
clone size: many
CDR3 DNA: TGTGCCAGCAGTCTCGTAGCGGGCGAGACCCAGTACTTC
CDR3 protein: CASSLVAGETQYF

V gene: TRBV7-3
D gene: TRBD1
J gene: TRBJ2-5
clone size: many
CDR3 DNA: TGTGCCAGCAGCCCAGGGGGCGCGGAGACCCAGTACTTC
CDR3 protein: CASSPGGAETQYF

V gene: TRBV20-1
D gene: .
J gene: TRBJ1-4
clone size: many
CDR3 DNA: TGCAGTGCTAGAGAGGTGGGGCGAAGGGTGGGAAAACTGTTTTTT
CDR3 protein: CSAREVGRRVGKLFF

V gene: TRBV11-2
D gene: .
J gene: TRBJ2-5
clone size: many
CDR3 DNA: TGTGCCAGCAGCCTTGGAGGGAAATGGGAGACCCAGTACTTC
CDR3 protein: CASSLGGKWETQYF

V gene: TRBV7-3
D gene: TRBD2
J gene: TRBJ2-1
clone size: many
CDR3 DNA: TGTGCCAGCAGCCCAAGGGTCGGGGGGGGCTACAATGAGCAGTTCTTC
CDR3 protein: CASSPRVGGGYNEQFF

V gene: TRBV27
D gene: TRBD1
J gene: TRBJ2-1
clone size: many
CDR3 DNA: TGTGCCAGCAGGGATAACGACAGGGATATCAATGAGCAGTTCTTC
CDR3 protein: CASRDNDRDINEQFF

V gene: TRBV21-1
D gene: .
J gene: TRBJ2-7
clone size: many
CDR3 DNA: TGTGCCAGCAGCAAAGTCAGGACAGGGTTTTCCGAGCAGTACTTC
CDR3 protein: CASSKVRTGFSEQYF

V gene: TRBV3-1
D gene: TRBD1
J gene: TRBJ1-2
clone size: .
CDR3 DNA: TGTGCCAGCAGCAAGCGGGACAGCCTCGATGGCTACACCTTC
CDR3 protein: CASSKRDSLDGYTF

V gene: TRBV5-5
D gene: TRBD1
J gene: TRBJ2-7
clone size: many
CDR3 DNA: TGTGCCAGCAGCTTGACAGGGGTGACCTACGAGCAGTACTTC
CDR3 protein: CASSLTGVTYEQYF

V gene: TRBV7-2
D gene: .
J gene: TRBJ1-5
clone size: many
CDR3 DNA: TGTGCCAGCAGCTTAGAAGCCGGGAATCAGCCCCAGCATTTT
CDR3 protein: CASSLEAGNQPQHF

V gene: TRBV18
D gene: .
J gene: TRBJ2-2
clone size: many
CDR3 DNA: TGTGCCAGCTCACCACGGCAGGATGTCACCGGGGAGCTGTTTTTT
CDR3 protein: CASSPRQDVTGELFF

V gene: TRBV2
D gene: .
J gene: TRBJ1-1
clone size: many
CDR3 DNA: TGTGCCAGCAATATCAGGGGTAACACTGAAGCTTTCTTT
CDR3 protein: CASNIRGNTEAFF

V gene: TRBV29-1
D gene: TRBD1
J gene: TRBJ2-2
clone size: many
CDR3 DNA: TGCAGCGTTGAGGGGCGGACAGGGGGCGAGCTGTTTTTT
CDR3 protein: CSVEGRTGGELFF

V gene: TRBV6-1
D gene: .
J gene: TRBJ2-6
clone size: .
CDR3 DNA: TGTGCCAGCAGTCCCTGGGGGGCCAACGTCCGGACTTTC
CDR3 protein: CASSPWGANVRTF

V gene: TRBV30
D gene: TRBD1
J gene: TRBJ1-5
clone size: .
CDR3 DNA: TGTGCCTGCGGACAGGGAAAGGGTCAGCCCCAGCATTTT
CDR3 protein: CACGQGKGQPQHF

V gene: TRBV28
D gene: TRBD2
J gene: TRBJ2-1
clone size: .
CDR3 DNA: TGTGCCAGCACTTTCGGCGTACGGGGGGGCGATCAGTTCTTC
CDR3 protein: CASTFGVRGGDQFF

V gene: TRBV5-5
D gene: .
J gene: TRBJ2-7
clone size: few
CDR3 DNA: TGTGCCAGCAGCTATTACGGGGGCAGCTGCGAGCAGTACTTC
CDR3 protein: CASSYYGGSCEQYF

V gene: TRBV5-1
D gene: .
J gene: TRBJ2-2
clone size: many
CDR3 DNA: TGCGCCAGCAGCTTGGCGACGTACACCGGGGAGCTGTTTTTT
CDR3 protein: CASSLATYTGELFF

V gene: TRBV7-2
D gene: .
J gene: TRBJ2-3
clone size: few
CDR3 DNA: TGTGCCAGCAGCTCGGGGATGACAGATACGCAGTATTTT
CDR3 protein: CASSSGMTDTQYF

V gene: TRBV18
D gene: TRBD2
J gene: TRBJ2-6
clone size: many
CDR3 DNA: TGTGCCAGCTCATTGGGACTAGCGGGAGCCAACGTCCTGACTTTC
CDR3 protein: CASSLGLAGANVLTF

V gene: TRBV20-1
D gene: .
J gene: TRBJ1-5
clone size: many
CDR3 DNA: TGCAGTGCTAATAGGGGGGGTGGTAGCAATCAGCCCCAGCATTTT
CDR3 protein: CSANRGGGSNQPQHF

V gene: TRBV20-1
D gene: TRBD2
J gene: TRBJ2-3
clone size: many
CDR3 DNA: TGCAGTGCTAGAGATCTAGCGGGGGGAAAACGGGGCACAGATACGCAGTATTTT
CDR3 protein: CSARDLAGGKRGTDTQYF

V gene: TRBV5-1
D gene: .
J gene: TRBJ2-7
clone size: many
CDR3 DNA: TGCGCCAGCAGCTTGGGGGTCCCGAGGGACGAGCAGTACTTC
CDR3 protein: CASSLGVPRDEQYF

V gene: TRBV21-1
D gene: .
J gene: TRBJ2-1
clone size: many
CDR3 DNA: TGTGCCAGCAGCACGCAGCGGGCCTCCAATGAGCAGTTCTTC
CDR3 protein: CASSTQRASNEQFF

V gene: TRBV28
D gene: TRBD2
J gene: TRBJ2-7
clone size: many
CDR3 DNA: TGTGCCAGCAGTCGGGCTAGCGGGGGAAGCGAGCAGTACTTC
CDR3 protein: CASSRASGGSEQYF